This T cell receptor beta chain was observed in a study of identical twins. Notes on the study in general: The study drew conclusions from cross-sectional statistical analysis, not from following the same donors. Analyses of zero insertions could, in part, be confounded by invariant MAIT and iNKT cells.

Template switching added a universal primer site, and cDNA bore unique molecular identifiers. TCRdb re-called the 5' RACE reads with MiXCR, one entry per CDR3 protein. The sample contains about 1.7 million distinct CDR3 sequences, about 32% of which appear only once. V shed 4 bases, J shed 6 bases, and the junction held 0 bases outside the gene matches. CDR1 is ENHRY and CDR2 is SYGVKD in the germline V gene. The CDR3 totals 12 residues. Comments on this clonotype: The target antigen is unknown.

Only healthy Caucasians were enrolled as donors. The sequence was obtained from a newborn girl in good health. The sample was cord blood. The rearrangement links TRBV10-3 to TRBJ1-1; 9 nucleotides align to TRBD1. For the CDR3, the DNA is TGTGCCATCAGTGGACAGGGGGCTGAAGCTTTCTTT. The encoded protein is CAISGQGAEAFF.